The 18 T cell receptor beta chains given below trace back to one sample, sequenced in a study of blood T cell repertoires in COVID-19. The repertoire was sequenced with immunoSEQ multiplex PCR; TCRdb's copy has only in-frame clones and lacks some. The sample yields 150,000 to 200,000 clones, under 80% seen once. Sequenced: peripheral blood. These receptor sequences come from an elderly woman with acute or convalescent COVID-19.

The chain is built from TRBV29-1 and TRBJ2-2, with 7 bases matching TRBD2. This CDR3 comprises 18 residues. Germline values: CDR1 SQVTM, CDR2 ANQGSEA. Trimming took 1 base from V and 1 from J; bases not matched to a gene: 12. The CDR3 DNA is TGCAGCGTTGAAGGCGGGAGTACGTATGGATGGAACACCGGGGAGCTGTTTTTT. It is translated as CSVEGGSTYGWNTGELFF.

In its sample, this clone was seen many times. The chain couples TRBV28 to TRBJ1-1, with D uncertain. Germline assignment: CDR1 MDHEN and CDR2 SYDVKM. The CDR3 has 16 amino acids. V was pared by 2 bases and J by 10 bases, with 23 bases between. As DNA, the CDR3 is TGTGCCAGCAGTTTAGTGGGCCCAGGAACCCGAGGGTCAGCTTTCTTT. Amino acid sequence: CASSLVGPGTRGSAFF.

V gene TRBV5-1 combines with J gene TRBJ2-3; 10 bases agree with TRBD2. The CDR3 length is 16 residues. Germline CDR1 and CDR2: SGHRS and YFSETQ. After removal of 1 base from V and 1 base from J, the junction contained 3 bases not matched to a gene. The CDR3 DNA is TGCGCCAGCAGCTTGTTAAGCGGGAGGGGCACAGATACGCAGTATTTT. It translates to CASSLLSGRGTDTQYF. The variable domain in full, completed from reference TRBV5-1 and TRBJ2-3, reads KAGVTQTPRYLIKTRGQQVTLSCSPISGHRSVSWYQQTPGQGLQFLFEYFSETQRNKGNFPGRFSGRQFSNSRSEMNVSTLELGDSALYLCASSLLSGRGTDTQYFGPGTRLTVL.

The CDR3 loop reads CAWSLAGGLSNQPQHF. The DNA for the CDR3 is TGTGCCTGGAGTCTCGCCGGGGGACTGAGCAATCAGCCCCAGCATTTT. This chain links TRBV30 with TRBJ1-5, with D tentatively TRBD1 (5 bases). CDR1 and CDR2 (germline): GTSNPN, SVGIG (reference sequence). Trimming left V 2 bases short and J 1 base short, with 15 bases between. This CDR3 is 16 amino acids long.

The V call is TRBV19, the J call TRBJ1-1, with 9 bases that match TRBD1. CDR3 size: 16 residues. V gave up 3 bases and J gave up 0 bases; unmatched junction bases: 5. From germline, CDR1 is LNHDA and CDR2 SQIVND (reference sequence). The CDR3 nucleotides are TGTGCCAGTAGTATGTCCGGACAGGGGATGAACACTGAAGCTTTCTTT. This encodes CASSMSGQGMNTEAFF.

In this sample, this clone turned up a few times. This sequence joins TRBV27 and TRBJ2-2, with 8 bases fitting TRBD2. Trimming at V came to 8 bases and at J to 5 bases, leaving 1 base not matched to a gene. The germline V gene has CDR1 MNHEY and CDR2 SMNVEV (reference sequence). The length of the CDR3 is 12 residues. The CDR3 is CASGTRTGELFF. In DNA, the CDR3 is TGTGCCAGCGGGACTAGAACCGGGGAGCTGTTTTTT.

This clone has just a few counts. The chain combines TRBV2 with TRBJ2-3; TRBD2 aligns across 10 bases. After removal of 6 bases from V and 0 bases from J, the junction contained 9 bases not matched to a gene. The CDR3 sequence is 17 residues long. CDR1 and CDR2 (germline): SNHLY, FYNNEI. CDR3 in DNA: TGTGCCAGCAGGATGAACATAGCGGGAGGAAGCACAGATACGCAGTATTTT. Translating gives CASRMNIAGGSTDTQYF.

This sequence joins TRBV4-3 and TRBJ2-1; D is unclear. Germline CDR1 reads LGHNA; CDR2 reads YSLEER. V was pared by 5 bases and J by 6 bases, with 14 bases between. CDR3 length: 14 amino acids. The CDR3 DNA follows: TGCGCCAGCAGCGACTCACAATTAGGCAATGAGCAGTTCTTC. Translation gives CASSDSQLGNEQFF.

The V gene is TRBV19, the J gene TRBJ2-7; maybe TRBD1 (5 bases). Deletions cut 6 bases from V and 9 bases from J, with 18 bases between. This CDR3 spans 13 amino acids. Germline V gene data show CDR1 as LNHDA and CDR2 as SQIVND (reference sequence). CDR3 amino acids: CASRSTDSRWQYF. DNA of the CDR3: TGTGCCAGTAGATCGACAGATTCTCGTTGGCAGTACTTC.

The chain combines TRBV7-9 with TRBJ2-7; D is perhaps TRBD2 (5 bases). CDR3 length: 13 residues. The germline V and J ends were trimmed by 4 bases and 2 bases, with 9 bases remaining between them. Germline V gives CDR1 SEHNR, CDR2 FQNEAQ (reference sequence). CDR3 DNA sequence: TGTGCCAGCAGCTGGACTGAAACCTACGAGCAGTACTTC. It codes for CASSWTETYEQYF.

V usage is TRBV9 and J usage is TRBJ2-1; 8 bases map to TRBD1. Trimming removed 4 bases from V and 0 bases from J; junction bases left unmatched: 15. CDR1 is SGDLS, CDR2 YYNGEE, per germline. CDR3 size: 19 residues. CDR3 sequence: CASSTRQGSVVSSYNEQFF. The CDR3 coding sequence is TGTGCCAGCAGCACAAGACAGGGGTCCGTTGTGAGCTCCTACAATGAGCAGTTCTTC.

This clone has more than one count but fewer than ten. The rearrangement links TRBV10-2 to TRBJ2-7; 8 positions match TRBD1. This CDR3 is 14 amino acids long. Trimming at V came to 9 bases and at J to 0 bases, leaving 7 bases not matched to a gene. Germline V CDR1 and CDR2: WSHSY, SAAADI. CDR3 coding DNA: TGCGCCAGTTCTCAGGGGGCCAACTCCTACGAGCAGTACTTC. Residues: CASSQGANSYEQYF.

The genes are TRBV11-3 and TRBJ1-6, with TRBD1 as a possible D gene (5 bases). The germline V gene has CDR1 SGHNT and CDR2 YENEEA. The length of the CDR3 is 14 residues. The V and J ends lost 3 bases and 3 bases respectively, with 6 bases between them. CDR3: CASSLDNYNSPLHF. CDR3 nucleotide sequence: TGTGCCAGCAGCTTGGACAACTATAATTCACCCCTCCACTTT.

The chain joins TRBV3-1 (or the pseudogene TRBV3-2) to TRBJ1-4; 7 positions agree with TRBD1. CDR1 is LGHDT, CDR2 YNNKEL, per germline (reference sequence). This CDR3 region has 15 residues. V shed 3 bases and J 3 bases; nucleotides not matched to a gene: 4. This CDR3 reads CASSQITGANEKLFF. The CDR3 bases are TGTGCCAGCAGCCAGATAACAGGGGCTAATGAAAAACTGTTTTTT.

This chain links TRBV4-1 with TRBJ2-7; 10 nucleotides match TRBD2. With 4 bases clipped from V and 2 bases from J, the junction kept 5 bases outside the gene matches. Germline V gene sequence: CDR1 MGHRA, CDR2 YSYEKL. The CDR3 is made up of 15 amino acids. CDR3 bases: TGCGCCAGCAGCCCCACACTAGCGGGAACCTACGAGCAGTACTTC. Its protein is CASSPTLAGTYEQYF.

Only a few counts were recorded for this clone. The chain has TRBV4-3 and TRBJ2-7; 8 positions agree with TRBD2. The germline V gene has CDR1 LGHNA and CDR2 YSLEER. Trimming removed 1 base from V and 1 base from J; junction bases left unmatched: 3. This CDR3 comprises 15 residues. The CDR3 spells CASSQVLAESYEQYF. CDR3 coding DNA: TGCGCCAGCAGCCAAGTACTAGCGGAATCCTACGAGCAGTACTTC.

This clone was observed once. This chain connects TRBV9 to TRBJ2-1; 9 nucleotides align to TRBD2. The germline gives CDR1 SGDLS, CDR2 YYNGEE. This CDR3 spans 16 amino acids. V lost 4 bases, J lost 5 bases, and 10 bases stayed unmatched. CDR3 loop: CASSSTFSGSHNEQFF. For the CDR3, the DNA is TGTGCCAGCAGCTCCACGTTTAGCGGGAGCCACAATGAGCAGTTCTTC.

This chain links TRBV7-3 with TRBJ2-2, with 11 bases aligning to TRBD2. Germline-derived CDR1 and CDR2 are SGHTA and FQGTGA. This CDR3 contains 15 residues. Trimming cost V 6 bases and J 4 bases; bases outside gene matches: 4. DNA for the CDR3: TGTGCCAGCAGTCACGGACTAGCGGGCACCGGGGAGCTGTTTTTT. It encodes CASSHGLAGTGELFF.